The following is a T cell receptor beta chain sequence with its context. Its target is not known. Measured with immunoSEQ multiplex PCR; TCRdb has only the in-frame clones, and not every one. The sample has about 150,000 clones; approximately 94% are singletons. Trimming left V 1 base short and J 4 bases short, with 5 bases between. The CDR3 extends over 11 amino acids. CDR1 is DFQATT, CDR2 SNEGSKA, per germline (reference sequence). The data stem from a study of OX40 agonist ivuxolimab in advanced cancers. Study-wide findings and caveats: Antigen specificity remained undetermined for the expanded peripheral T cells.

The specimen comprised CD4+ or CD8+ T cells sorted from blood, sampled in a trial of the OX40 agonist ivuxolimab. The V and J genes are TRBV20-1 and TRBJ2-7; unclear D gene. This clonotype originated in an adult with an advanced solid tumor such as melanoma, head and neck, liver or kidney cancer. The CDR3 is CSARGDYEQYF. The CDR3 bases are TGCAGTGCTAGAGGAGATTACGAGCAGTACTTC.